Below, 5 T cell receptor beta chains from the same sample are listed, as sequenced in a study of T cell repertoires in cytomegalovirus infection. TCRdb ran MiXCR on the reads and lists one entry per CDR3 protein. The sample lists some 680,000 distinct CDR3 sequences, 35% occurring once. Sequenced material: PBMCs. The receptor source for this set is a human donor in good health (CMV status not recorded). Some clones in this sample may be carry-over from other donors' samples.

This clonotype was counted a few times. J is TRBJ1-3 and V is TRBV12-3 or TRBV12-4; tentative D call: TRBD1 (5 bases). The V and J ends lost 2 bases and 4 bases respectively, with 9 bases between them. The length of the CDR3 is 14 residues. The CDR3 sequence is CASSLPRQGNTIYF. CDR3 DNA sequence: TGTGCCAGCAGTTTACCCCGACAGGGAAACACCATATATTTT.

This clonotype was counted many times. This chain joins TRBV7-2 and TRBJ2-1; D assignment may be TRBD1 or TRBD2 (5 bases each). Germline CDR1 is SGHTA and CDR2 is FQGNSA. The CDR3 runs to 16 residues. V lost 5 bases and J lost 0, with 14 bases in between. This CDR3 reads CASSPGTGSSYNEQFF. CDR3 in DNA: TGTGCCAGCAGCCCCGGGACGGGAAGCTCCTACAATGAGCAGTTCTTC.

The rearrangement uses TRBV28 and TRBJ2-1, with TRBD2 as a possible D gene (7 bases). Looked up from germline, CDR1 is MDHEN and CDR2 is SYDVKM. The CDR3 is made up of 18 amino acids. V was trimmed by 2 bases and J by 9 bases, leaving 26 bases between them. CDR3 sequence (DNA): TGTGCCAGCAGTTTAAGGAAGTTTGGCGGGGGAAGGGGGTCTGAGCAGTTCTTC. Translating it yields CASSLRKFGGGRGSEQFF.

The chain combines TRBV19 with TRBJ2-3; a possible D gene is TRBD2 (5 bases). V lost 7 bases and J lost 2, with 10 bases in between. CDR3 size: 13 residues. Germline assignment: CDR1 LNHDA and CDR2 SQIVND (reference sequence). CDR3 residues: CASNKRITDTQYF. CDR3 coding DNA: TGTGCCAGTAACAAGCGGATCACAGATACGCAGTATTTT.

The gene calls are TRBV7-2 and TRBJ1-1; 10 nucleotides line up with TRBD1. After removal of 10 bases from V and 8 bases from J, the junction contained 10 bases not matched to a gene. CDR3 size: 13 residues. CDR1 and CDR2 from the germline V gene are SGHTA and FQGNSA. The CDR3 here is CATNRDRGSEAFF. The CDR3, as DNA: TGTGCCACCAACAGGGACAGGGGTTCGGAAGCTTTCTTT.